Listed below are T cell receptor beta chains from one sample, sequenced in a study of technical replicates of blood from several donors. The table came from immunoSEQ multiplex PCR; TCRdb's copy has only in-frame clones and leaves some out. The table shows roughly 80,000 clones, with about 95% occurring only once. The material sequenced was T cells isolated from PBMCs. Every receptor here comes from a human donor in good health. Both conserved end residues are part of each CDR3. D genes are given only for firm matches.

v_call: TRBV6-5
d_call: .
j_call: TRBJ2-7
cdr3_aa: CASSYGRERVYEQYF

v_call: TRBV6-1
d_call: TRBD1
j_call: TRBJ2-3
cdr3_aa: CASSDVRGRKTDTQYF

v_call: TRBV9
d_call: TRBD2
j_call: TRBJ2-5
cdr3_aa: CASSVLAGAVETQYF

v_call: TRBV9
d_call: .
j_call: TRBJ1-1
cdr3_aa: CASRGTGGEAFF

v_call: TRBV5-4
d_call: TRBD2
j_call: TRBJ2-1
cdr3_aa: CASIPLAGVSNEQFF

v_call: TRBV15
d_call: TRBD1
j_call: TRBJ1-1
cdr3_aa: CATSAGDRDVMNTEAFF

v_call: TRBV5-1
d_call: TRBD1
j_call: TRBJ1-4
cdr3_aa: CASSLGGQGSTNEKLFF

v_call: TRBV27
d_call: TRBD2
j_call: TRBJ2-7
cdr3_aa: CASSSLREDVYEQYF

v_call: TRBV7-2
d_call: .
j_call: TRBJ1-1
cdr3_aa: CASSLANSGDTEAFF

v_call: TRBV2
d_call: .
j_call: TRBJ2-2
cdr3_aa: CASEQAGNTGELFF

v_call: TRBV6-6
d_call: .
j_call: TRBJ1-1
cdr3_aa: CASSYSTGGTEAFF

v_call: TRBV10-2
d_call: TRBD2
j_call: TRBJ2-7
cdr3_aa: CASRASGSGPLQYF

v_call: TRBV7-9
d_call: .
j_call: TRBJ2-7
cdr3_aa: CASSFRTESYEQYF

v_call: TRBV5-1
d_call: TRBD2
j_call: TRBJ2-7
cdr3_aa: CASSLEGLAGDEQYF

v_call: TRBV19
d_call: .
j_call: TRBJ2-7
cdr3_aa: CASSIGAGRSYEQYF

v_call: TRBV10-1
d_call: TRBD1
j_call: TRBJ1-4
cdr3_aa: CASSERTGVGHEKLFF

v_call: TRBV4-2
d_call: .
j_call: TRBJ2-5
cdr3_aa: CASSPRYVPTEETQYF

v_call: TRBV29-1
d_call: .
j_call: TRBJ2-7
cdr3_aa: CSVEGGGSYEQYF

v_call: TRBV7-8
d_call: TRBD1
j_call: TRBJ1-3
cdr3_aa: CASSVYRGPSSGNTIYF

v_call: TRBV7-9
d_call: .
j_call: TRBJ1-2
cdr3_aa: CASSLDVSGYGYTF

v_call: TRBV19
d_call: .
j_call: TRBJ1-1
cdr3_aa: CASSIDPEVTEAFF

v_call: TRBV2
d_call: .
j_call: TRBJ1-1
cdr3_aa: CASSRSTEAFF

v_call: TRBV4-1
d_call: .
j_call: TRBJ2-3
cdr3_aa: CASSQVGAQQDTQYF

v_call: TRBV27
d_call: .
j_call: TRBJ1-1
cdr3_aa: CASISDSMNTEAFF

v_call: TRBV19
d_call: TRBD1
j_call: TRBJ1-1
cdr3_aa: CASSTGTGISQAFF

v_call: TRBV7-3
d_call: .
j_call: TRBJ2-5
cdr3_aa: CASSLGTQETQYF

v_call: TRBV5-1
d_call: TRBD1
j_call: TRBJ2-3
cdr3_aa: CASSGKTGELADTQYF

v_call: TRBV21-1
d_call: .
j_call: TRBJ2-3
cdr3_aa: CASSVQGLNKADTQYF

v_call: TRBV5-5
d_call: .
j_call: TRBJ1-5
cdr3_aa: CASSYSGNQPQHF

v_call: TRBV5-3
d_call: .
j_call: TRBJ2-7
cdr3_aa: CARSLDSSYEQYF

v_call: TRBV30
d_call: TRBD2
j_call: TRBJ2-1
cdr3_aa: CAWSLGTTYNEQFF

v_call: TRBV4-2
d_call: TRBD2
j_call: TRBJ2-1
cdr3_aa: CASSQDSSGIGNEQFF

v_call: TRBV9
d_call: .
j_call: TRBJ1-1
cdr3_aa: CASSPDSNTEAFF

v_call: TRBV14
d_call: .
j_call: TRBJ1-5
cdr3_aa: CASSQDGGKDQPQHF

v_call: TRBV7-9
d_call: TRBD2
j_call: TRBJ2-7
cdr3_aa: CASSRTGTRNEQYF

v_call: TRBV11-2
d_call: .
j_call: TRBJ1-1
cdr3_aa: CASSLGGGAGNTEAFF

v_call: TRBV4-1
d_call: .
j_call: TRBJ2-1
cdr3_aa: CASSQGLQYNEQFF

v_call: TRBV25-1
d_call: .
j_call: TRBJ2-5
cdr3_aa: CASSDLETQYF

v_call: TRBV18
d_call: TRBD1
j_call: TRBJ1-3
cdr3_aa: CASSPDRVENTIYF

v_call: TRBV28
d_call: .
j_call: TRBJ2-2
cdr3_aa: CATTGLPTGELFF

v_call: TRBV19
d_call: TRBD2
j_call: TRBJ2-3
cdr3_aa: CASISGRTTDTQYF

v_call: TRBV29-1
d_call: .
j_call: TRBJ1-2
cdr3_aa: CSAYGRANYGYTF

v_call: TRBV5-3
d_call: TRBD1
j_call: TRBJ1-4
cdr3_aa: CARSLGRQGTNEKLFF

v_call: TRBV6-6
d_call: TRBD1
j_call: TRBJ1-1
cdr3_aa: CASVDRVNTEAFF

v_call: TRBV30
d_call: TRBD1
j_call: TRBJ2-2
cdr3_aa: CAWLGGTGNRANTGELFF

v_call: TRBV5-1
d_call: TRBD2
j_call: TRBJ2-3
cdr3_aa: CASSLDSGTIDTQYF

v_call: TRBV4-2
d_call: TRBD2
j_call: TRBJ2-1
cdr3_aa: CASSLLLAGTNEQFF

v_call: TRBV6-1
d_call: TRBD1
j_call: TRBJ2-7
cdr3_aa: CASSLQTGYYEQYF

v_call: TRBV25-1
d_call: .
j_call: TRBJ1-2
cdr3_aa: CASSDRNYGYTF

v_call: TRBV30
d_call: .
j_call: TRBJ2-2
cdr3_aa: CAWSVQENTGELFF

v_call: TRBV11-2
d_call: TRBD1
j_call: TRBJ1-2
cdr3_aa: CASSLATGGYANYGYTF

v_call: TRBV7-9
d_call: TRBD1
j_call: TRBJ2-1
cdr3_aa: CASSFGQGVVNEQFF

v_call: TRBV4-3
d_call: .
j_call: TRBJ1-4
cdr3_aa: CASSQDLGGIKVEKLFF

v_call: TRBV27
d_call: TRBD1
j_call: TRBJ1-1
cdr3_aa: CASSPRQGLMAEAFF

v_call: TRBV7-2
d_call: TRBD2
j_call: TRBJ2-1
cdr3_aa: CASSLDGRAQQFF

v_call: TRBV11-3
d_call: TRBD1
j_call: TRBJ1-4
cdr3_aa: CASSLELVVSGGKLFF

v_call: TRBV2
d_call: TRBD2
j_call: TRBJ2-7
cdr3_aa: CASSAGLAQEQYF

v_call: TRBV7-9
d_call: .
j_call: TRBJ1-1
cdr3_aa: CASSLGAMNTEAFF